This T cell receptor (beta chain) is from a study of OX40 agonist ivuxolimab in advanced cancers. Study observations and caveats: On average, CD8+ T cells showed a greater number of expanded clones than CD4+.

The germline CDR1 and CDR2 sequences are SNHLY and FYNNEI. With 2 bases clipped from V and 7 bases from J, the junction kept 5 bases outside the gene matches. This CDR3 is 15 amino acids long. Note on this clone: Antigen unknown.

The method was immunoSEQ multiplex PCR; TCRdb's version includes in-frame clones alone and lacks a portion of them. The sample consists of 92,000 or so clones, approximately 84% of them appearing once. The gene calls are TRBV2 and TRBJ1-5; 10 bases agree with TRBD1. The sample was CD4+ or CD8+ T cells sorted from blood, taken in a trial of the OX40 agonist ivuxolimab. The TCR sequence derives from an adult with an advanced solid tumor such as melanoma, head and neck, liver or kidney cancer. Here the CDR3 DNA reads TGTGCCAGCAGTGAATCCGGGACAGGGGTGCAGCCCCAGCATTTT. Protein sequence: CASSESGTGVQPQHF.